The rows below give T cell receptor beta chains drawn from one sample of a study of CD8+CD57+ T cells in acquired aplastic anemia. In TCRdb, the reads were re-called with MiXCR into one record per CDR3 protein. The sample holds 170,000 or so distinct CDR3 sequences, 40% to 60% seen once. The specimen sequenced was sorted CD4+, CD8+, or CD8+CD57+ T cells (not recorded which) from PBMCs. These receptors all stem from a human donor with aplastic anemia. The CDR3 runs from the conserved cysteine through the conserved F or W. The order of the fields is D gene, V gene, J gene, clone size, CDR3 DNA, CDR3 protein. D genes are given only for firm matches. Clone size appears in some rows only: once, few, many, or a class for an expanded clone.

d_call: TRBD1; v_call: TRBV24-1; j_call: TRBJ1-6; clone_size: few; cdr3_nt: TGTGCCACCTCCACCCGAAACAGGGGGCCTCCACCCCTCCACTTT; cdr3_aa: CATSTRNRGPPPLHF
d_call: NA; v_call: TRBV24-1; j_call: TRBJ2-3; clone_size: many; cdr3_nt: TGTGCCACCAGTGATTTGCCAGGACAGGAGGGGTATACGCAGTATTTT; cdr3_aa: CATSDLPGQEGYTQYF
d_call: TRBD2; v_call: TRBV30; j_call: TRBJ2-3; clone_size: NA; cdr3_nt: TGTGCCTGGAGTGGTGGGACTAGCGGGTCCCCGACAGATACGCAGTATTTT; cdr3_aa: CAWSGGTSGSPTDTQYF
d_call: NA; v_call: TRBV6-1; j_call: TRBJ2-1; clone_size: many; cdr3_nt: TGTGCCAGCAGCCCCCCGTTTGTTGAGCAGTTCTTC; cdr3_aa: CASSPPFVEQFF
d_call: TRBD2; v_call: TRBV6-2/TRBV6-3; j_call: TRBJ2-1; clone_size: NA; cdr3_nt: TGTGCCAGCAGAGGCGGGACTAGCCCGCAGTTCTTC; cdr3_aa: CASRGGTSPQFF
d_call: NA; v_call: TRBV19; j_call: TRBJ2-7; clone_size: NA; cdr3_nt: TGTGCCAGTAGTATGCGAGCGGAATACGAGCAGTACTTC; cdr3_aa: CASSMRAEYEQYF
d_call: NA; v_call: TRBV25-1; j_call: TRBJ1-5; clone_size: NA; cdr3_nt: TGTGCCAGCAGTGACGGGAGGGGGAATCAGCCCCAGCATTTT; cdr3_aa: CASSDGRGNQPQHF
d_call: NA; v_call: TRBV15; j_call: TRBJ2-3; clone_size: few; cdr3_nt: TGTGCCACCAGCAGAGACAGGGGCCCAGATACGCAGTATTTT; cdr3_aa: CATSRDRGPDTQYF
d_call: NA; v_call: TRBV7-9; j_call: TRBJ1-2; clone_size: NA; cdr3_nt: TGTGCCAGCAGCTTAGACAGGGCTTTAGGCTACACCTTC; cdr3_aa: CASSLDRALGYTF
d_call: NA; v_call: TRBV10-3; j_call: TRBJ1-6; clone_size: NA; cdr3_nt: TGTGCCATCAGTGAGGGCGGTTATAGTTCACCCCTCCACTTT; cdr3_aa: CAISEGGYSSPLHF
d_call: NA; v_call: TRBV25-1; j_call: TRBJ1-6; clone_size: NA; cdr3_nt: TGTGCCAGCAGACCTCAGGGTGACTTATATAATTCACCCCTCCACTTT; cdr3_aa: CASRPQGDLYNSPLHF
d_call: NA; v_call: TRBV20-1; j_call: TRBJ2-1; clone_size: NA; cdr3_nt: TGCAGTGCTCCTCGTACTAGCAATGAGCAGTTCTTC; cdr3_aa: CSAPRTSNEQFF
d_call: NA; v_call: TRBV2; j_call: TRBJ1-5; clone_size: few; cdr3_nt: TGTGCCAGCAGTGAATCCCATAGCAATCAGCCCCAGCATTTT; cdr3_aa: CASSESHSNQPQHF
d_call: NA; v_call: TRBV29-1; j_call: TRBJ1-6; clone_size: NA; cdr3_nt: TGCAGCGTCATGTGGGGGCTTGGTAGGTGGCGGATGGGTTCACCCCTCCACTTT; cdr3_aa: CSVMWGLGRWRMGSPLHF
d_call: NA; v_call: TRBV7-3; j_call: TRBJ2-1; clone_size: many; cdr3_nt: TGTGCCAGCAGCTTGAACAGAGACGGGACAGAGCAGTTCTTC; cdr3_aa: CASSLNRDGTEQFF
d_call: TRBD1; v_call: TRBV9; j_call: TRBJ1-4; clone_size: many; cdr3_nt: TGTGCCAGCAGCGTAGAAGGGGGCAAGAGTGAAAAACTGTTTTTT; cdr3_aa: CASSVEGGKSEKLFF
d_call: NA; v_call: TRBV19; j_call: TRBJ2-1; clone_size: NA; cdr3_nt: TGTGCCGGTGGTACGCCTCTGGACATCCTCTCCTACAATGAGCAGTTCTTC; cdr3_aa: CAGGTPLDILSYNEQFF
d_call: NA; v_call: TRBV7-3; j_call: TRBJ1-5; clone_size: many; cdr3_nt: TGTGCCAGCAGCTTAGGCCAGAAAGATAGCAATCAGCCCCAGCATTTT; cdr3_aa: CASSLGQKDSNQPQHF